The next 28 T cell receptor beta chains were all read from a single sample in a study of cytomegalovirus exposure and HLA in healthy donors. TCRdb's copy holds only in-frame clones and misses some; the assay was immunoSEQ multiplex PCR. The table has 90,000 to 130,000 clones, roughly 95% seen once; the top ten hold 0.67%. The sequencing sample was made of PBMCs. These receptors were taken from a woman aged 18-29 years in good health and CMV-seronegative.

The chain has TRBV6-5 and TRBJ1-2; possible D gene TRBD1, 6 bases. Germline V gene lookup returns CDR1 MNHEY and CDR2 SVGAGI. The CDR3 loop spans 12 amino acids. V was cut by 4 bases and J by 6 bases, with 9 bases left in between. The CDR3 region is CASSSTGNGYTF. The CDR3 DNA sequence: TGTGCCAGCAGTTCCACAGGGAATGGCTACACCTTC.

J is TRBJ1-5 and V is TRBV28; D possibly corresponds to TRBD1 (6 bases). Germline V CDR1 and CDR2: MDHEN, SYDVKM. Deletions cut 7 bases from V and 4 bases from J, with 17 bases between. The CDR3 sequence is 15 residues long. For the CDR3, the DNA is TGTGCCAGCACAAAGGGTGGACAGCGAAATCAGCCCCAGCATTTT. This gives the protein CASTKGGQRNQPQHF.

The gene calls are TRBV5-1 and TRBJ2-7, with 9 bases that match TRBD1. The CDR3 length is 14 residues. Germline lookup yields CDR1 SGHRS and CDR2 YFSETQ. V was clipped by 4 bases and J by 5 bases; unmatched bases: 7. The CDR3 loop is CASSLNRGLDEQYF. CDR3 in DNA: TGCGCCAGCAGCCTAAACAGGGGGCTGGACGAGCAGTACTTC.

This rearrangement joins TRBV4-2 to TRBJ1-3; 10 bases agree with TRBD1. Per the germline V gene, CDR1 is LGHNA and CDR2 is YNFKEQ. The J segment lost 0 bases and the V segment lost 4 bases, leaving 3 bases of the junction unmatched. This CDR3 spans 16 amino acids. CDR3: CASSPGDRGSGNTIYF. The DNA for the CDR3 is TGTGCCAGCAGCCCCGGGGACAGGGGCTCTGGAAACACCATATATTTT.

The genes are TRBV28 and TRBJ2-1; 8 bases are shared with TRBD2. Per germline, CDR1 MDHEN and CDR2 SYDVKM. Losses at the gene ends were 0 bases for V and 4 bases for J; bases not matched to a gene: 2. The CDR3 has 15 amino acids. The chain's CDR3 is CASSLWASGYNEQFF. In nucleotides, the CDR3 is TGTGCCAGCAGTTTATGGGCTAGCGGGTACAATGAGCAGTTCTTC. The full variable domain, its missing parts supplied by reference TRBV28 and TRBJ2-1, is DVKVTQSSRYLVKRTGEKVFLECVQDMDHENMFWYRQDPGLGLRLIYFSYDVKMKEKGDIPEGYSVSREKKERFSLILESASTNQTSMYLCASSLWASGYNEQFFGPGTRLTVL.

The chain uses TRBV7-9 and TRBJ2-7; unclear D gene. The CDR3 sequence is 11 residues long. CDR1 and CDR2 (germline): SEHNR, FQNEAQ (reference sequence). V was trimmed by 5 bases and J by 2 bases, leaving 4 bases between them. CDR3 DNA sequence: TGTGCCAGCAGCGCTACCTACGAGCAGTACTTC. Translation: CASSATYEQYF.

V and J are TRBV27 and TRBJ2-7, with TRBD2 matching 10 bases. Germline CDR1 reads MNHEY; CDR2 reads SMNVEV (reference sequence). J lost 4 bases, V lost 6 bases, and 9 bases had no gene match. This CDR3 has 15 residues. Written as DNA, the CDR3 is TGTGCCAGCAGCAACAAAGCGGGGGGGCAATACGAGCAGTACTTC. This sequence encodes CASSNKAGGQYEQYF.

This chain's CDR3 is CASSLQRDYEQYF. CDR3 DNA: TGCGCCAGCAGCTTGCAGCGGGACTACGAGCAGTACTTC. The V gene is TRBV5-1, the J gene TRBJ2-7; 7 bases match TRBD2. This CDR3 has 13 residues. The V and J ends lost 1 base and 3 bases, in that order; junction bases with no gene match: 1. Germline CDR1 reads SGHRS; CDR2 reads YFSETQ.

The rearrangement uses TRBV4-1 and TRBJ1-1; D is unclear. The CDR3 is 19 residues long. The V end was cut by 1 base, the J end by 0 bases, with 21 bases between. Germline V lookup: CDR1 MGHRA, CDR2 YSYEKL. CDR3 in amino acids: CASSQGISPDAGMNTEAFF. DNA of the CDR3: TGCGCCAGCAGCCAAGGGATCTCCCCCGATGCAGGAATGAACACTGAAGCTTTCTTT.

In its sample, this clone was seen once. The chain links TRBV28 to TRBJ2-3; no firm D call. The CDR3 covers 12 residues. V lost 1 base, J lost 4 bases, and 3 bases lay in between. Germline assignment: CDR1 MDHEN and CDR2 SYDVKM. The chain's CDR3 is CASSLSADTQYF. The CDR3 DNA follows: TGTGCCAGCAGTTTATCCGCAGATACGCAGTATTTT.

The DNA of the CDR3 is TGTGCCACCAGCAGAGATATTGAGAAGTCGGAAGCTTTCTTT. Translation: CATSRDIEKSEAFF. The chain is built from TRBV15 and TRBJ1-1; D not resolved. The germline V gene has CDR1 LNHNV and CDR2 YYDKDF (reference sequence). V dropped 0 bases and J dropped 8 bases, with 13 bases sitting between them. This CDR3 spans 14 amino acids.

V and J are TRBV7-3 and TRBJ2-1; D call uncertain. V was clipped by 5 bases and J by 2 bases, with 10 bases between them. The CDR3 is 14 residues long. Germline lookup yields CDR1 SGHTA and CDR2 FQGTGA. Here the CDR3 DNA reads TGTGCCAGCAGCCCACAGCCCCCCTACAATGAGCAGTTCTTC. Translated, it gives CASSPQPPYNEQFF.

The CDR3 DNA sequence: TGTGCCAGCAGCCAAGAAGGGACAGGGGACAATGAGCAGTTCTTC. Amino acid sequence: CASSQEGTGDNEQFF. The gene calls are TRBV4-2 and TRBJ2-1; the match to TRBD1 covers 10 bases. The length of the CDR3 is 15 residues. The J segment lost 5 bases and the V segment lost 0 bases, leaving 1 base of the junction unmatched. Germline assignment: CDR1 LGHNA and CDR2 YNFKEQ.

V and J are TRBV4-2 and TRBJ1-4, with 8 bases lining up with TRBD1. J lost 7 bases, V lost 4 bases, and 11 bases had no gene match. The CDR3 is 16 amino acids. CDR1 and CDR2 from the germline V gene are LGHNA and YNFKEQ. As DNA, the CDR3 is TGTGCCAGCAGCCGTCCTACAGGGGGACGGAGTGAAAAACTGTTTTTT. It translates to CASSRPTGGRSEKLFF.

The rearrangement links TRBV5-6 to TRBJ2-7, with TRBD2 identical over 12 bases. CDR3 length: 14 residues. The germline gives CDR1 SGHDT, CDR2 YYEEEE. V lost 3 bases to trimming and J lost 4 bases; unmatched junction nucleotides: 2. The CDR3 spells CASSWGLAGYEQYF. As DNA, the CDR3 is TGTGCCAGCAGCTGGGGACTAGCGGGTTACGAGCAGTACTTC.

The J gene is TRBJ2-1, the V gene TRBV28; D may be TRBD1 (6 bases). CDR3 size: 16 residues. Trimming left V 7 bases short and J 8 bases short, with 24 bases between. Germline V gene data show CDR1 as MDHEN and CDR2 as SYDVKM. In nucleotides, the CDR3 is TGTGCCAGCAATTATATTCTGGGGGCTTATTCCGATGAGCAGTTCTTC. This gives the protein CASNYILGAYSDEQFF.

The rearrangement links TRBV2 to TRBJ2-5; no clear D. The length of the CDR3 is 13 residues. Germline V lookup: CDR1 SNHLY, CDR2 FYNNEI. V was trimmed by 2 bases and J by 7 bases, leaving 11 bases between them. The CDR3 loop is CASSEWLDGTQYF. In nucleotides, the CDR3 is TGTGCCAGCAGTGAATGGCTAGACGGGACCCAGTACTTC.

The chain uses TRBV5-4 and TRBJ2-4; weak D call: TRBD1 (5 bases). Germline-derived CDR1 and CDR2 are SGHNT and YYREEE (reference sequence). The CDR3 has 14 residues. V lost 0 bases and J lost 6, with 10 bases in between. The CDR3 loop is CASSLGREGNIQYF. The CDR3 DNA is TGTGCCAGCAGCTTGGGCAGGGAAGGAAACATTCAGTACTTC.

The rearrangement joins TRBV27 to TRBJ1-1, with D possibly TRBD1 on 5 matching bases. V lost 5 bases and J 4 bases, leaving 14 bases between the germline ends. This CDR3 is built from 14 residues. The germline CDR1 and CDR2 sequences are MNHEY and SMNVEV (reference sequence). The CDR3 region has the DNA TGTGCCAGCAGTCCTTATGCGACAGTCACTGAAGCTTTCTTT. As protein: CASSPYATVTEAFF.

The chain links TRBV12-5 to TRBJ2-2; D unclear. The germline CDR1 and CDR2 sequences are LGHNT and FRNRAP. This CDR3 is built from 16 residues. V dropped 3 bases and J dropped 3 bases, with 14 bases sitting between them. CDR3 amino acids: CASGFAGRNYTGELFF. The DNA for the CDR3 is TGTGCTAGTGGTTTCGCAGGCCGAAATTACACCGGGGAGCTGTTTTTT.

The chain combines TRBV7-2 with TRBJ1-2, with a weak D call TRBD1 (6 bases). The CDR3 extends over 14 amino acids. Trimming pared 6 bases from V and 5 bases from J, leaving 16 bases between. The V gene's germline CDR1 is SGHTA and CDR2 FQGNSA. The CDR3 sequence: CASRSTGMNYGYTF. CDR3 nucleotides: TGTGCCAGCAGATCAACAGGGATGAATTATGGCTACACCTTC. Drawing the rest from reference TRBV7-2 and TRBJ1-2, the complete variable domain is GAGVSQSPSNKVTEKGKDVELRCDPISGHTALYWYRQSLGQGLEFLIYFQGNSAPDKSGLPSDRFSAERTGGSVSTLTIQRTQQEDSAVYLCASRSTGMNYGYTFGSGTRLTVV.

V and J are TRBV15 and TRBJ2-3, with D hard to call. Germline V gives CDR1 LNHNV, CDR2 YYDKDF (reference sequence). V shed 8 bases and J shed 1 base, with 10 bases lying between them. The CDR3 runs 13 residues. The CDR3 sequence: CATSPRGTDTQYF. Written as DNA, the CDR3 is TGTGCCACCTCCCCCCGGGGCACAGATACGCAGTATTTT.

The rearrangement joins TRBV11-2 to TRBJ1-6; the D is unclear. The CDR3 has 16 residues. Trimming stripped 5 bases from V and 8 bases from J, with 19 bases between. Germline assignment: CDR1 SGHAT and CDR2 FQNNGV. The CDR3 bases are TGTGCCAGCAGCCCCATAAAAGGAGGAAAGTATTCACCCCTCCACTTT. It encodes CASSPIKGGKYSPLHF.

The chain combines TRBV19 with TRBJ1-5; D remains ambiguous. CDR1 and CDR2 (germline): LNHDA, SQIVND (reference sequence). The CDR3 extends over 16 amino acids. Trimming left V 9 bases short and J 2 bases short, with 20 bases between. This CDR3 is CASIREPGKGNQPQHF. DNA for the CDR3: TGTGCCAGCATACGGGAACCGGGCAAGGGCAATCAGCCCCAGCATTTT.

This clone was detected only once. The genes are TRBV2 and TRBJ1-5; D not resolved. CDR3 size: 13 residues. V lost 3 bases, J lost 4 bases, and 7 bases lay in between. In germline, CDR1 is SNHLY, CDR2 FYNNEI. This CDR3 is CASSDSENQPQHF. The CDR3 region has the DNA TGTGCCAGCAGTGACAGCGAGAATCAGCCCCAGCATTTT.

The genes are TRBV7-9 and TRBJ2-5; the match to TRBD2 covers 10 bases. This CDR3 contains 15 residues. J was trimmed by 4 bases and V by 5 bases; bases with no gene match: 7. CDR1 is SEHNR, CDR2 FQNEAQ, per germline (reference sequence). CDR3 nucleotides: TGTGCCAGCAGCGACCTAGCGGGGGATCGAGAGACCCAGTACTTC. Its protein is CASSDLAGDRETQYF.

The chain links TRBV9 to TRBJ1-4; the D is unclear. Germline V CDR1 and CDR2: SGDLS, YYNGEE. This CDR3 spans 13 amino acids. V was pared by 2 bases and J by 7 bases, with 9 bases between. The chain's CDR3 is CASSVFPSEKLFF. The DNA for the CDR3 is TGTGCCAGCAGCGTGTTTCCTAGTGAAAAACTGTTTTTT.

This chain connects TRBV5-6 to TRBJ1-1; D may be TRBD1 (5 bases). The V and J ends lost 0 bases and 3 bases respectively, with 9 bases between them. The CDR3 extends over 14 amino acids. Germline V gene data show CDR1 as SGHDT and CDR2 as YYEEEE. This CDR3 is CASSLVGEDTEAFF. In nucleotides, the CDR3 is TGTGCCAGCAGCTTGGTAGGGGAGGACACTGAAGCTTTCTTT.